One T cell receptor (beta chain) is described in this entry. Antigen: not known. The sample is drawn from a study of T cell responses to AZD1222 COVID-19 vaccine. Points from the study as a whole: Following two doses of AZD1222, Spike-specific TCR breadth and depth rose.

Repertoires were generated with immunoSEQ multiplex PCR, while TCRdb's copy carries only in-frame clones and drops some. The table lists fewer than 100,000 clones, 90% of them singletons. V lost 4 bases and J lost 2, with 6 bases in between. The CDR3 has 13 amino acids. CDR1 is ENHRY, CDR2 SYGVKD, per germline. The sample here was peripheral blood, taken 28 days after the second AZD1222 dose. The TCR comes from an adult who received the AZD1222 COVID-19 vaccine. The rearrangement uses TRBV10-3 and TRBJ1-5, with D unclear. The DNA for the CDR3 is TGTGCCATCAGTGCCGGGGGCAATCAGCCCCAGCATTTT. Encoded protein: CAISAGGNQPQHF.